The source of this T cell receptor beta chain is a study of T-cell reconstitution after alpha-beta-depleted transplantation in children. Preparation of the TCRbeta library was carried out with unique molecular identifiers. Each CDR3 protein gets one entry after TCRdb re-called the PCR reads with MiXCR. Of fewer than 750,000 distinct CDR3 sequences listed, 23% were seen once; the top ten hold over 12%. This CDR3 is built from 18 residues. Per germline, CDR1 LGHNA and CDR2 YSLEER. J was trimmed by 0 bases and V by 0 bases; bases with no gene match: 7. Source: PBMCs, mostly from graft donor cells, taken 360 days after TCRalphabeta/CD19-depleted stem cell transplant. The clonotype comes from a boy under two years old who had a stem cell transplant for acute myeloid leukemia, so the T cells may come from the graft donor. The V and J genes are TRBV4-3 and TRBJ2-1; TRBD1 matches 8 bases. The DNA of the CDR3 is TGCGCCAGCAGCCAAGAGGACAGGGCCCCTTACTCCTACAATGAGCAGTTCTTC. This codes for CASSQEDRAPYSYNEQFF.